This entry lists 10 T cell receptor beta chains sequenced from one sample in a study of OX40 agonist ivuxolimab in advanced cancers. Sequencing was performed with immunoSEQ multiplex PCR; in TCRdb, only in-frame clones are kept and a portion is missing. The sample records 62,000 or so clones, 75% to 95% being singletons. Sequences were derived from CD4+ or CD8+ T cells sorted from blood, sampled in a trial of the OX40 agonist ivuxolimab. All receptors come from an adult with an advanced solid tumor such as melanoma, head and neck, liver or kidney cancer.

This chain joins TRBV27 and TRBJ2-5; no definite D call. From germline, CDR1 is MNHEY and CDR2 SMNVEV (reference sequence). V lost 5 bases to trimming and J lost 0 bases, with 7 bases between them. This CDR3 has 13 amino acids. CDR3 loop: CASSLVYQETQYF. In DNA, the CDR3 is TGTGCCAGCAGTCTAGTGTACCAAGAGACCCAGTACTTC.

The genes are TRBV4-1 and TRBJ2-5, with a tentative D call TRBD2 (7 bases). The CDR3 loop spans 17 amino acids. CDR1 and CDR2 from the germline V gene are MGHRA and YSYEKL. Trimming stripped 2 bases from V and 5 bases from J, with 21 bases between. The CDR3 protein is CASSQFERGRARETQYF. CDR3 coding DNA: TGCGCCAGCAGCCAATTCGAAAGGGGGAGGGCCCGGGAGACCCAGTACTTC.

This clone showed up just a few times. The V and J genes are TRBV5-1 and TRBJ2-3; D possibly corresponds to TRBD2 (6 bases). Germline V gives CDR1 SGHRS, CDR2 YFSETQ. The CDR3 sequence is 14 residues long. Trimming cost V 6 bases and J 2 bases, with 13 bases left between them. CDR3 residues: CASIEGLHTDTQYF. The DNA of the CDR3 is TGCGCCAGCATCGAGGGACTTCACACAGATACGCAGTATTTT. Supplemented by reference TRBV5-1 and TRBJ2-3, the full variable domain reads KAGVTQTPRYLIKTRGQQVTLSCSPISGHRSVSWYQQTPGQGLQFLFEYFSETQRNKGNFPGRFSGRQFSNSRSEMNVSTLELGDSALYLCASIEGLHTDTQYFGPGTRLTVL.

V and J are TRBV28 and TRBJ2-1; D is perhaps TRBD1 (8 bases). V was pared by 4 bases and J by 1 base, with 20 bases between. The V gene's germline CDR1 is MDHEN and CDR2 SYDVKM. The CDR3 is 18 amino acids. The CDR3 DNA reads as TGTGCCAGCAGTTCCAGGTGGGGGGGACAGGCTTCCTACAATGAGCAGTTCTTC. This encodes CASSSRWGGQASYNEQFF.

The gene calls are TRBV27 and TRBJ2-3, with 8 bases identical to TRBD2. This CDR3 has 19 residues. Trimming at V came to 4 bases and at J to 2 bases, leaving 17 bases not matched to a gene. Germline assignment: CDR1 MNHEY and CDR2 SMNVEV (reference sequence). The CDR3 DNA is TGTGCCAGCAGTTCCCGGATGACTAGCGCCCGCCGAATCACAGATACGCAGTATTTT. Encoded protein: CASSSRMTSARRITDTQYF.

This clone has just a few counts. The chain joins TRBV29-1 to TRBJ1-2, with a weak D call TRBD1 (6 bases). The CDR3 contains 14 residues. The germline gives CDR1 SQVTM, CDR2 ANQGSEA. V was clipped by 7 bases and J by 5 bases, with 20 bases between them. The CDR3 sequence is CSAKGGTQSYGYTF. CDR3 nucleotide sequence: TGCAGCGCCAAAGGGGGGACGCAATCGTATGGCTACACCTTC.

This chain joins TRBV7-9 and TRBJ2-3; D not certain. CDR1 and CDR2 (germline): SEHNR, FQNEAQ (reference sequence). The length of the CDR3 is 13 residues. V lost 1 base and J lost 4, with 6 bases in between. CDR3 protein: CASSLVGADTQYF. DNA of the CDR3: TGTGCCAGCAGCTTAGTCGGTGCAGATACGCAGTATTTT.

The V gene is TRBV7-6, the J gene TRBJ2-5; maybe TRBD2 (5 bases). Trimming cost V 8 bases and J 3 bases, with 13 bases left between them. Germline CDR1 SGHVS, CDR2 FNYEAQ. This CDR3 has 13 amino acids. DNA for the CDR3: TGTGCCAGCCGGCGAGGGATGAAAGAGACCCAGTACTTC. It is translated as CASRRGMKETQYF.

The J gene is TRBJ2-2, the V gene TRBV7-2, with D perhaps given as TRBD1 or TRBD2 (6 bases each). Germline lookup yields CDR1 SGHTA and CDR2 FQGNSA. There are 17 residues in the CDR3. With 1 base removed from V and 2 bases from J, the gap between germline ends came to 14 bases. The CDR3 loop is CASSLVGGRLNTGELFF. The CDR3 DNA follows: TGTGCCAGCAGCTTAGTAGGGGGGCGGTTAAACACCGGGGAGCTGTTTTTT.

The genes are TRBV28 and TRBJ1-2; 7 positions agree with TRBD1. The CDR3 is 12 amino acids. The junction had 10 bases not matched to a gene; V was cut back by 11 bases and J by 7 bases. Germline V gene sequence: CDR1 MDHEN, CDR2 SYDVKM. CDR3 region: CAGTGQTGGYTF. The DNA for the CDR3 is TGTGCCGGCACGGGACAGACAGGTGGCTACACCTTC.